This entry lists 32 T cell receptor beta chains sequenced from one sample in a study of a mutant IDH1 vaccine in newly diagnosed glioma. Documented time point: week 23, last vaccination. The investigators gave 300 ug of mutant IDH1 20-mer peptide in each vaccine dose, together with topical imiquimod. The repertoire was sequenced with immunoSEQ multiplex PCR; TCRdb's copy has only in-frame clones and lacks some. The repertoire holds tens of thousands of clones, with roughly four fifths as singletons. The antigens for these receptors are not known. The sequenced sample was PBMCs, obtained from a glioma patient whose treatment included an IDH1 peptide vaccine. The receptors originated from a middle-aged man with glioma.

The J gene is TRBJ2-2, the V gene TRBV19; the D gene is possibly TRBD1 (5 bases). V lost 1 base and J 4 bases, leaving 13 bases between the germline ends. Looked up from germline, CDR1 is LNHDA and CDR2 is SQIVND (reference sequence). The CDR3 runs to 16 residues. CDR3 residues: CASSIVGRAGTGELFF. The CDR3 nucleotides read TGTGCCAGTAGTATAGTCGGCAGGGCTGGCACCGGGGAGCTGTTTTTT.

With respect to this clone: The germline gene is not matched at one end of the junction; a read error may be the cause. The gene calls are TRBV7-8 and TRBJ1-5; D call uncertain. The CDR3 covers 14 residues. Germline V lookup: CDR1 SGHVS, CDR2 FQNEAQ. The DNA for the CDR3 is TGTGCCAGCAGCCCGCGGGGTAGCAAACAGCCCCAGCATTTT. Residues: CASSPRGSKQPQHF. Drawing the rest from reference TRBV7-8 and TRBJ1-5, the complete variable domain is GAGVSQSPRYKVAKRGQDVALRCDPISGHVSLFWYQQALGQGPEFLTYFQNEAQLDKSGLPSDRFFAERPEGSVSTLKIQRTQQEDSAVYLCASSPRGSKQPQHFGDGTRLSIL.

V is TRBV7-9 and J is TRBJ2-5; TRBD1 might be the D (5 bases). Germline CDR1 is SEHNR and CDR2 is FQNEAQ (reference sequence). There are 14 residues in the CDR3. Trimming removed 1 base at V and 2 bases at J, with 8 bases between. In nucleotides, the CDR3 is TGTGCCAGCAGCTTAGGGGGCCCTCAAGAGACCCAGTACTTC. It yields the protein CASSLGGPQETQYF.

The gene calls are TRBV18 and TRBJ2-5; D is ambiguous. The CDR3 loop spans 10 amino acids. The V gene lost 5 bases and the J gene lost 4 bases, with 2 bases spanning the gap. The germline CDR1 and CDR2 sequences are KGHSH and LQKENI. CDR3 bases: TGTGCCAGCTCAGGAGAGACCCAGTACTTC. Residues: CASSGETQYF. The full variable domain, with the rest looked up from reference TRBV18 and TRBJ2-5, is NAGVMQNPRHLVRRRGQEARLRCSPMKGHSHVYWYRQLPEEGLKFMVYLQKENIIDESGMPKERFSAEFPKEGPSILRIQQVVRGDSAAYFCASSGETQYFGPGTRLLVL.

This rearrangement joins TRBV11-3 to TRBJ2-7; 9 positions match TRBD1. CDR1 and CDR2 from the germline V gene are SGHNT and YENEEA. The J segment lost 5 bases and the V segment lost 4 bases, leaving 6 bases of the junction unmatched. The CDR3 is 14 amino acids. The CDR3 DNA follows: TGTGCCAGCAGCTCCGGACAGGGGATGGACGAGCAGTACTTC. This sequence encodes CASSSGQGMDEQYF.

This sequence joins TRBV2 and TRBJ2-3; D not resolved. The CDR3 is made up of 11 amino acids. In germline, CDR1 is SNHLY, CDR2 FYNNEI. The V gene lost 4 bases and the J gene lost 8 bases, with 7 bases spanning the gap. The CDR3 loop reads CASSGYGTQYF. CDR3 nucleotide sequence: TGTGCCAGCAGTGGGTATGGTACGCAGTATTTT.

The chain recombines TRBV19 with TRBJ2-5; 9 nucleotides line up with TRBD1. The CDR3 extends over 12 amino acids. V was clipped by 10 bases and J by 6 bases; unmatched bases: 6. Germline V gene sequence: CDR1 LNHDA, CDR2 SQIVND (reference sequence). In nucleotides, the CDR3 is TGTGCCACGACAGGACAGGGGAAGACCCAGTACTTC. It yields the protein CATTGQGKTQYF.

The chain recombines TRBV27 with TRBJ1-2; D perhaps matches TRBD1 (6 bases). Germline CDR1 MNHEY, CDR2 SMNVEV (reference sequence). The ends were cut back, 3 bases at V and 2 bases at J, with 7 bases in the middle. This CDR3 has 13 amino acids. The CDR3 reads CASSLGANYGYTF. CDR3 in DNA: TGTGCCAGCAGTTTGGGGGCCAACTATGGCTACACCTTC.

This clone was detected once. V and J are TRBV4-3 and TRBJ2-1, with a tentative D call TRBD2 (6 bases). Germline CDR1 is LGHNA and CDR2 is YSLEER. The CDR3 has 16 residues. Trimming shortened V by 3 bases and J by 0 bases, and 12 bases separated the two germline ends. The CDR3 sequence: CASSQIAASSYNEQFF. CDR3 bases: TGCGCCAGCAGCCAGATAGCGGCTAGCTCCTACAATGAGCAGTTCTTC.

This chain uses TRBV7-4 with TRBJ2-1; 9 bases agree with TRBD2. V shed 5 bases and J 4 bases; nucleotides not matched to a gene: 18. The length of the CDR3 is 19 residues. Germline loops: CDR1 SGHVT, CDR2 SQSDAQ. CDR3 residues: CASSLHTAPGLAKYNEQFF. The CDR3 nucleotides read TGTGCCAGCAGCCTCCATACGGCTCCAGGACTAGCGAAGTACAATGAGCAGTTCTTC.

This sequence joins TRBV7-9 and TRBJ1-1; D is possibly TRBD1 (6 bases). This CDR3 region has 12 residues. Trimming stripped 6 bases from V and 4 bases from J, with 9 bases between. Per the germline V gene, CDR1 is SEHNR and CDR2 is FQNEAQ (reference sequence). CDR3 in DNA: TGTGCCAGCAGGCAGGGGACCACTGAAGCTTTCTTT. This sequence encodes CASRQGTTEAFF.

The rearrangement uses TRBV7-2 and TRBJ2-1; D remains unclear. The CDR3 contains 11 residues. V lost 3 bases, J lost 9 bases, and 6 bases lay in between. Germline assignment: CDR1 SGHTA and CDR2 FQGNSA. Here the CDR3 reads CASSFTIEQFF. The DNA for the CDR3 is TGTGCCAGCAGCTTCACCATTGAGCAGTTCTTC.

This chain connects TRBV5-4 to TRBJ2-1; 13 bases fit TRBD2. Germline V CDR1 and CDR2: SGHNT, YYREEE (reference sequence). This CDR3 is built from 17 residues. Unmatched junction bases numbered 5, after V lost 4 bases and J lost 1 base. The CDR3 bases are TGTGCCAGCAGCCCCGGACTAGCGGGGGTTTCCTACAATGAGCAGTTCTTC. Encoded protein: CASSPGLAGVSYNEQFF. The full variable domain, rest sourced from reference TRBV5-4 and TRBJ2-1, is ETGVTQSPTHLIKTRGQQVTLRCSSQSGHNTVSWYQQALGQGPQFIFQYYREEENGRGNFPPRFSGLQFPNYSSELNVNALELDDSALYLCASSPGLAGVSYNEQFFGPGTRLTVL.

This clone was recorded once. J is TRBJ2-7 and V is TRBV5-1; 7 nucleotides line up with TRBD1. The CDR3 length is 14 residues. The V gene's germline CDR1 is SGHRS and CDR2 YFSETQ. Losses at the gene ends were 4 bases for V and 0 bases for J; bases not matched to a gene: 4. The CDR3 nucleotides are TGCGCCAGCAGCCCGGACAGGAGCTCCTACGAGCAGTACTTC. Encoded protein: CASSPDRSSYEQYF.

This clone turned up a few times. V is TRBV16 and J is TRBJ1-4; no firm D call. This CDR3 has 14 amino acids. V shed 4 bases and J shed 4 bases, with 10 bases lying between them. The V gene's germline CDR1 is KGHSY and CDR2 FQNENV. The CDR3 DNA reads TGTGCCAGCAGCCCAAGACCGAATAATGAAAAACTGTTTTTT. Protein sequence: CASSPRPNNEKLFF.

The rearrangement uses TRBV4-3 and TRBJ2-7; TRBD2 matches at 7 bases. Losses at the gene ends were 3 bases for V and 0 bases for J; bases not matched to a gene: 5. Looked up from germline, CDR1 is LGHNA and CDR2 is YSLEER. The length of the CDR3 is 15 residues. The CDR3 DNA follows: TGCGCCAGCAGCCACCAGCGGGGAAGCTCCTACGAGCAGTACTTC. This codes for CASSHQRGSSYEQYF.

The gene calls are TRBV2 and TRBJ1-1, with 8 positions matching TRBD1. The trim removed 4 bases at V and 5 bases at J, leaving 3 bases unmatched. The length of the CDR3 is 13 residues. From germline, CDR1 is SNHLY and CDR2 FYNNEI. The CDR3 protein is CASSVDRETEAFF. CDR3 DNA: TGTGCCAGCAGTGTGGACAGGGAAACTGAAGCTTTCTTT. The complete variable domain, with remaining parts taken from reference TRBV2 and TRBJ1-1, reads EPEVTQTPSHQVTQMGQEVILRCVPISNHLYFYWYRQILGQKVEFLVSFYNNEISEKSEIFDDQFSVERPDGSNFTLKIRSTKLEDSAMYFCASSVDRETEAFFGQGTRLTVV.

The chain has TRBV6-1 and TRBJ1-5; D remains ambiguous. This CDR3 is 14 amino acids long. The germline V gene has CDR1 MNHNS and CDR2 SASEGT. Trimming stripped 0 bases from V and 5 bases from J, with 8 bases between. CDR3 sequence reads: CASSEASPYQPQHF. The CDR3 DNA reads TGTGCCAGCAGTGAAGCCTCCCCGTATCAGCCCCAGCATTTT.

The rearrangement joins TRBV19 to TRBJ1-5; 8 bases are a match to TRBD1. There are 15 residues in the CDR3. V lost 6 bases and J lost 3; bases outside the gene matches: 7. Germline V gene data show CDR1 as LNHDA and CDR2 as SQIVND (reference sequence). CDR3 sequence reads: CASRTDRALNQPQHF. Written as DNA, the CDR3 is TGTGCCAGTAGGACGGACAGGGCTCTCAATCAGCCCCAGCATTTT.

The chain combines TRBV23-1 with TRBJ1-2, with a weak D call TRBD1 (5 bases). TRBV23-1 qualifies as an ORF whose function is uncertain. This CDR3 spans 14 amino acids. V dropped 6 bases and J dropped 3 bases, with 14 bases sitting between them. The CDR3 coding sequence is TGCGCCAGCAGCTACAAAACAGGATACTATGGCTACACCTTC. This gives the protein CASSYKTGYYGYTF.

This clone was recorded a few times. This CDR3 is also generated by other DNA sequences in the sample. The V call is TRBV19, the J call TRBJ2-5, with D possibly called TRBD1 or TRBD2 (5 bases each). Between the trimmed V and J ends, which lost 10 bases and 5 bases, there was a span of 11 bases. Germline CDR1 LNHDA, CDR2 SQIVND (reference sequence). CDR3 length equals 11 residues. The CDR3 nucleotides are TGTGCCACCCGGTGGGGGGAGACCCAGTACTTC. It yields the protein CATRWGETQYF.

The chain combines TRBV7-2 with TRBJ2-3; 8 nucleotides match TRBD2. CDR3 size: 15 residues. J was trimmed by 9 bases and V by 8 bases; bases with no gene match: 16. Germline CDR1 SGHTA, CDR2 FQGNSA. The CDR3 sequence: CASREKAGGVRTQYF. CDR3 coding DNA: TGTGCCAGCCGCGAAAAGGCGGGGGGCGTAAGGACGCAGTATTTT.

This clone appeared a few times. This sequence joins TRBV5-1 and TRBJ1-2; maybe TRBD1 (5 bases). The CDR3 is made up of 15 amino acids. The V gene's germline CDR1 is SGHRS and CDR2 YFSETQ. V was clipped by 4 bases and J by 6 bases, with 19 bases between them. The CDR3 loop is CASSLGQDKVNGYTF. For the CDR3, the DNA is TGCGCCAGCAGCCTGGGGCAAGACAAGGTCAATGGCTACACCTTC.

The chain couples TRBV30 to TRBJ1-2; D remains unclear. V gave up 3 bases and J gave up 2 bases, with 4 bases separating them. The CDR3 runs 11 residues. Germline V gives CDR1 GTSNPN, CDR2 SVGIG (reference sequence). CDR3 loop: CAWSGNYGYTF. CDR3 DNA: TGTGCCTGGAGCGGAAACTATGGCTACACCTTC.

The rearrangement links TRBV7-2 to TRBJ1-1; D not certain. The germline CDR1 and CDR2 sequences are SGHTA and FQGNSA. V gave up 4 bases and J gave up 2 bases, with 14 bases separating them. The CDR3 extends over 15 amino acids. The CDR3 nucleotides are TGTGCCAGCAGCTACCACCGGTCAGGAAACACTGAAGCTTTCTTT. Protein: CASSYHRSGNTEAFF.

The genes are TRBV6-5 and TRBJ2-5, with D perhaps matching TRBD1 (6 bases). V was clipped by 6 bases and J by 5 bases, with 16 bases between them. CDR3 length: 14 residues. Per germline, CDR1 MNHEY and CDR2 SVGAGI. CDR3 DNA sequence: TGTGCCAGCAGGACGACAGGATCGGGGGAGACCCAGTACTTC. The encoded protein is CASRTTGSGETQYF.

The chain couples TRBV5-4 to TRBJ2-7; TRBD2 matches 13 bases. The trim removed 1 base at V and 5 bases at J, leaving 6 bases unmatched. CDR3 size: 16 residues. Germline loops: CDR1 SGHNT, CDR2 YYREEE (reference sequence). The CDR3 coding sequence is TGTGCCAGCAGCTTGTTGGGACTAGCGGGGATCCACGAGCAGTACTTC. This gives the protein CASSLLGLAGIHEQYF.

The chain couples TRBV5-6 to TRBJ1-2, with 8 bases fitting TRBD1. The CDR3 extends over 13 amino acids. The junction had 3 bases not matched to a gene; V was cut back by 0 bases and J by 8 bases. Looked up from germline, CDR1 is SGHDT and CDR2 is YYEEEE. The CDR3 nucleotides read TGTGCCAGCAGCTTGGCAGCAGGGGGCGGCTACACCTTC. Protein: CASSLAAGGGYTF.

The chain carries TRBV12-5 and TRBJ1-2; 7 bases map to TRBD1. Unmatched junction bases numbered 8, after V lost 0 bases and J lost 4 bases. Germline CDR1 and CDR2: LGHNT and FRNRAP. This CDR3 is 16 amino acids long. CDR3 nucleotides: TGTGCTAGTGGTTTGGTAATCAGGGGACAGTCCTATGGCTACACCTTC. Translated: CASGLVIRGQSYGYTF.

J is TRBJ2-1 and V is TRBV4-1; 7 nucleotides match TRBD2. The V gene's germline CDR1 is MGHRA and CDR2 YSYEKL. After removal of 1 base from V and 4 bases from J, the junction contained 4 bases not matched to a gene. The CDR3 length is 15 residues. In DNA, the CDR3 is TGCGCCAGCAGCCAAGGGTCTAGCGGTTACAATGAGCAGTTCTTC. Protein product: CASSQGSSGYNEQFF.

This clone was counted a few times. The chain uses TRBV7-2 and TRBJ2-5, with D uncertain. Trimming left V 1 base short and J 1 base short, with 10 bases between. The CDR3 is 15 residues long. Germline CDR1 reads SGHTA; CDR2 reads FQGNSA. In nucleotides, the CDR3 is TGTGCCAGCAGCTTAGGTTCAGTGGGCCAAGAGACCCAGTACTTC. Its protein product is CASSLGSVGQETQYF. Variable domain in full (rest from reference TRBV7-2 and TRBJ2-5): GAGVSQSPSNKVTEKGKDVELRCDPISGHTALYWYRQSLGQGLEFLIYFQGNSAPDKSGLPSDRFSAERTGGSVSTLTIQRTQQEDSAVYLCASSLGSVGQETQYFGPGTRLLVL.

This rearrangement joins TRBV4-2 to TRBJ1-6, with 7 bases that match TRBD1. CDR3 length: 15 residues. CDR1 LGHNA and CDR2 YNFKEQ come from the germline V gene. The J segment lost 5 bases and the V segment lost 5 bases, leaving 6 bases of the junction unmatched. CDR3: CASSSRDRDNSPLHF. Here the CDR3 DNA reads TGTGCCAGCAGCTCCCGGGACAGAGATAATTCACCCCTCCACTTT.